The source of this T cell receptor (beta chain) is a study of blood T cell repertoires in COVID-19. Study at large: From T cells, B-cell-depleted T cells, or PBMCs came the material, which was cDNA or gDNA.

The V gene's germline CDR1 is SGHRS and CDR2 YFSETQ. The CDR3 sequence is 15 residues long. The J segment lost 4 bases and the V segment lost 0 bases, leaving 2 bases of the junction unmatched. The protocol was immunoSEQ multiplex PCR, while the TCRdb copy is restricted to in-frame clones and leaves out a portion. Among 150,000 to 200,000 clones, just under 95% were seen once, and the ten largest hold about 4.5%. The chain carries TRBV5-1 and TRBJ2-5; TRBD2 agrees at 11 bases. The sequencing input was peripheral blood. This clonotype was obtained from a woman in her forties or fifties with acute or convalescent COVID-19. CDR3 amino acids: CASSLELAGGETQYF. The CDR3 region has the DNA TGCGCCAGCAGCTTGGAGCTAGCGGGGGGAGAGACCCAGTACTTC.